Presented here are 15 T cell receptor beta chains from one specimen sequenced in a study of T cells in Graves' hyperthyroidism and ophthalmopathy. The investigators amplified TCR beta CDR3 regions from RNA transcripts. During a first-round RT-PCR of the TCR CDR3, the HTBI primer set was used. TCRdb processed the multiplex PCR reads anew with MiXCR; each CDR3 protein has one entry. The data hold 600,000 or so distinct CDR3 sequences, with around 13% observed a single time. Sequenced: blood. These receptors were collected from a woman aged 50 to 60 with Graves' ophthalmopathy.

The chain has TRBV6-2 or TRBV6-3 and TRBJ2-5, with 11 nucleotides matching TRBD2. V gave up 8 bases and J gave up 0 bases; unmatched junction bases: 14. Germline values: CDR1 MNHEY, CDR2 SVGEGT. The CDR3 totals 18 residues. CDR3 residues: CASFHPGLAELNQETQYF. For the CDR3, the DNA is TGTGCCAGCTTTCATCCGGGACTAGCGGAGCTAAACCAAGAGACCCAGTACTTC.

In this sample, this clonotype turned up many times. The chain joins TRBV6-2 or TRBV6-3 to TRBJ2-7; D is undetermined. CDR1 is MNHEY, CDR2 SVGEGT, per germline. This CDR3 comprises 14 residues. The V and J ends lost 11 bases and 2 bases respectively, with 19 bases between them. In DNA form, the CDR3 reads TGTGCCGGACCTCGGTGGAGCAAAACCTACGAGCAGTACTTC. Its translation: CAGPRWSKTYEQYF.

This clonotype was seen many times. This chain uses TRBV20-1 with TRBJ1-1, with a possible D match to TRBD1 (5 bases). This CDR3 has 16 residues. Germline CDR1 is DFQATT and CDR2 is SNEGSKA (reference sequence). V lost 5 bases, J lost 4 bases, and 23 bases lay in between. CDR3 protein: CSAPVGRDWGGTEAFF. The CDR3, as DNA: TGCAGTGCTCCGGTTGGGCGAGATTGGGGCGGCACTGAAGCTTTCTTT.

This clonotype was seen a few times. At one end, the junction sequence differs from germline, possibly due to a read error. This chain uses TRBV20-1 with TRBJ2-3; 14 bases are a match to TRBD2. This CDR3 has 15 residues. Germline V gene data show CDR1 as DFQATT and CDR2 as SNEGSKA (reference sequence). CDR3 residues: CSSSGTSGSTDTRYF. In DNA, the CDR3 is TGCAGCAGTTCCGGGACTAGCGGGAGCACAGATACGCGGTATTTT.

Here the CDR3 DNA reads TGCGCCAGCAGCAAAGCGGAACAGGGGTGGACCGGGGAGCTGTTTTTT. It encodes CASSKAEQGWTGELFF. This chain links TRBV5-1 with TRBJ2-2; 7 nucleotides line up with TRBD1. V trimming: 4 bases; J trimming: 5 bases; junction bases outside the gene matches: 11. In germline, CDR1 is SGHRS, CDR2 YFSETQ. The CDR3 is 16 residues long.

Of note for this clonotype: One junction end disagrees with the germline gene, perhaps due to a read error. This chain connects TRBV2 to TRBJ2-2; TRBD2 is a possible D gene (6 bases). The CDR3 totals 16 residues. Germline V gene sequence: CDR1 SNHLY, CDR2 FYNNEI. The CDR3 DNA is TGTACCAGCAGTGAGGGCCGGGCGGGGTACACCGGGGAGCTGTTTTTT. Translating gives CTSSEGRAGYTGELFF.

This clonotype was recorded a few times. This sequence joins TRBV7-9 and TRBJ2-1; 8 bases are shared with TRBD1. The V segment lost 6 bases and the J segment 9 bases; nucleotides outside the gene matches: 7. Germline V lookup: CDR1 SEHNR, CDR2 FQNEAQ (reference sequence). The CDR3 covers 13 residues. The CDR3 coding sequence is TGTGCCAGCAGAGGGACAGGAGGAGGTGAGCAGTTCTTC. This codes for CASRGTGGGEQFF.

This clonotype showed up many times. This chain joins TRBV12-3 or TRBV12-4 and TRBJ2-7; possible D gene TRBD2, 6 bases. V shed 3 bases and J shed 0 bases, with 12 bases lying between them. The CDR3 is made up of 15 amino acids. The CDR3 is CASSLEGKSSYEQYF. CDR3 DNA sequence: TGTGCCAGCAGTTTGGAGGGGAAGAGCTCCTACGAGCAGTACTTC.

This clonotype was seen more than once but under ten times. A much bigger clone sits one base away, suggesting this may be a read error. This chain uses TRBV3-1 with TRBJ2-1, with 7 nucleotides matching TRBD2. The germline CDR1 and CDR2 sequences are LGHDT and YNNKEL (reference sequence). The length of the CDR3 is 16 residues. The trim removed 1 base at V and 7 bases at J, leaving 10 bases unmatched. CDR3 sequence (DNA): TGTGCCAGCAGCCAAGGGGGTGGCGGGAGCGCGAATGAGCAGTTCTTC. It yields the protein CASSQGGGGSANEQFF.

This sequence joins TRBV27 and TRBJ1-1; the match to TRBD1 covers 9 bases. The CDR3 sequence is 14 residues long. V dropped 7 bases and J dropped 10; count of bases not matched to a gene: 13. From germline, CDR1 is MNHEY and CDR2 SMNVEV (reference sequence). CDR3 bases: TGTGCCAGCAAAAAGGACAGGGGACCCGAAGGAGCTTTCTTT. It specifies CASKKDRGPEGAFF.

This clonotype showed up many times. The rearrangement links TRBV28 to TRBJ2-3; D might be TRBD2 (5 bases). V lost 5 bases and J lost 1, with 13 bases in between. Germline V lookup: CDR1 MDHEN, CDR2 SYDVKM. The CDR3 consists of 15 residues. The CDR3 nucleotides read TGTGCCAGCAGTCCCCTTCCAGCGGGCACAGATACGCAGTATTTT. This encodes CASSPLPAGTDTQYF.

This clonotype has a count of ten or more. The gene calls are TRBV7-9 and TRBJ2-7; 10 nucleotides line up with TRBD2. Germline V gene lookup returns CDR1 SEHNR and CDR2 FQNEAQ (reference sequence). CDR3 length: 15 residues. The J segment lost 0 bases and the V segment lost 5 bases, leaving 4 bases of the junction unmatched. The CDR3 region has the DNA TGTGCCAGCAGCCCCACTAGCGGGGTCTCCTACGAGCAGTACTTC. Amino acids: CASSPTSGVSYEQYF.

This clonotype appeared a few times. This rearrangement joins TRBV3-1 to TRBJ2-5; no clear D gene. The germline V and J ends were trimmed by 1 base and 0 bases, with 6 bases remaining between them. Germline V gene data show CDR1 as LGHDT and CDR2 as YNNKEL (reference sequence). The CDR3 runs to 14 residues. The CDR3 DNA reads TGTGCCAGCAGCCAAGGGGCGAACCAAGAGACCCAGTACTTC. Amino acid sequence: CASSQGANQETQYF.

The chain joins TRBV28 to TRBJ2-3; maybe TRBD1 (5 bases). V lost 5 bases and J lost 5, with 11 bases in between. The length of the CDR3 is 13 residues. Germline-derived CDR1 and CDR2 are MDHEN and SYDVKM. The CDR3 spells CASSHLGQDTQYF. CDR3 in DNA: TGTGCCAGCAGTCACCTCGGACAAGATACGCAGTATTTT. Supplemented by reference TRBV28 and TRBJ2-3, the full variable domain reads DVKVTQSSRYLVKRTGEKVFLECVQDMDHENMFWYRQDPGLGLRLIYFSYDVKMKEKGDIPEGYSVSREKKERFSLILESASTNQTSMYLCASSHLGQDTQYFGPGTRLTVL.

This chain uses TRBV12-3 or TRBV12-4 with TRBJ2-5; TRBD2 agrees at 15 bases. The CDR3 loop spans 18 amino acids. After removal of 3 bases from V and 5 bases from J, the junction contained 10 bases not matched to a gene. The CDR3 spells CASSFWTSGRVTGETQYF. CDR3 DNA: TGTGCCAGCAGTTTTTGGACTAGCGGGAGGGTCACCGGGGAGACCCAGTACTTC.